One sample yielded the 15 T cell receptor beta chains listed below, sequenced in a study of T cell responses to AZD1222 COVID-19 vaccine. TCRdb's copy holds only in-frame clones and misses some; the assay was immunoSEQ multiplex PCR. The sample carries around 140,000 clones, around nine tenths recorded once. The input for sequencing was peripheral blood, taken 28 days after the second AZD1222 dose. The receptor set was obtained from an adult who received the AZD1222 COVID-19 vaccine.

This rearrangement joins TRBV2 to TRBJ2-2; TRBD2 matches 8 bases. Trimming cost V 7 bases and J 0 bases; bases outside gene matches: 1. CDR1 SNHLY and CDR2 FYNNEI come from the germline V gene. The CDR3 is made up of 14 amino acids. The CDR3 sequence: CASKGLANTGELFF. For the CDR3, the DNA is TGTGCCAGCAAGGGACTAGCGAACACCGGGGAGCTGTTTTTT.

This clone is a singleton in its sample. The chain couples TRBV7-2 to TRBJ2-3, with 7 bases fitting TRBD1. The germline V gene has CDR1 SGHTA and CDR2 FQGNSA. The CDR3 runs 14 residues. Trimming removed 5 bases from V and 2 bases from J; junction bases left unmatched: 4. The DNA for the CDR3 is TGTGCCAGCAGCCCGGGACAGTACACAGATACGCAGTATTTT. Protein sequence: CASSPGQYTDTQYF.

The CDR3 DNA follows: TGTGCCAGCAGCGTAGGGCGCACAGTGGACGGAGAAAAACTGTTTTTT. It codes for CASSVGRTVDGEKLFF. The chain joins TRBV9 to TRBJ1-4; D remains unclear. The CDR3 runs 16 residues. The V and J ends lost 0 bases and 8 bases respectively, with 17 bases between them. Germline V gene lookup returns CDR1 SGDLS and CDR2 YYNGEE.

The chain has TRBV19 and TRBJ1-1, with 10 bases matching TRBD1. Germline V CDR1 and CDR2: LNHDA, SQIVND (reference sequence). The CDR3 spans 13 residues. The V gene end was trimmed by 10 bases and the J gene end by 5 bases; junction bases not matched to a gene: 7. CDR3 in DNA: TGTGCCACCACGACAGGGGGCTTTACTGAAGCTTTCTTT. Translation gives CATTTGGFTEAFF.

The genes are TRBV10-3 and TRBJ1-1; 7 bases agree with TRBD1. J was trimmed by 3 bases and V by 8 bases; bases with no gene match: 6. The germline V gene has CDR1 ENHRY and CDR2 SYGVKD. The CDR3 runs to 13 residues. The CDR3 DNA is TGTGCCATCCAGACCGGACAGGACACTGAAGCTTTCTTT. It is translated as CAIQTGQDTEAFF.

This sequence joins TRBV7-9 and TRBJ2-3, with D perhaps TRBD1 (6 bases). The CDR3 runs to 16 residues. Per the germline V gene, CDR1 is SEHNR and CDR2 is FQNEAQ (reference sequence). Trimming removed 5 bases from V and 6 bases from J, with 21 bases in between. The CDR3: CASSTRRGGGNDTQYF. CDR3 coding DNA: TGTGCCAGCAGCACCCGCAGGGGCGGAGGTAATGATACGCAGTATTTT.

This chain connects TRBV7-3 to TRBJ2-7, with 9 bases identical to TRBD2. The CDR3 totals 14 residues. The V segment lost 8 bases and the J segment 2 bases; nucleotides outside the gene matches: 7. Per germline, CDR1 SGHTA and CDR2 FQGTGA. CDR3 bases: TGTGCCAGCGGATTTCTAGCGGGACCCTACGAGCAGTACTTC. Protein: CASGFLAGPYEQYF.

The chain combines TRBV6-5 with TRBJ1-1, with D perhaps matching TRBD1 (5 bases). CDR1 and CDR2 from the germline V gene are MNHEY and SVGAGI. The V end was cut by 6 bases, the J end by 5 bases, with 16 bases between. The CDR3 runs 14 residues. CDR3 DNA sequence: TGTGCCAGCAGCTCGGAGGGACGGGAAACTGAAGCTTTCTTT. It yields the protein CASSSEGRETEAFF.

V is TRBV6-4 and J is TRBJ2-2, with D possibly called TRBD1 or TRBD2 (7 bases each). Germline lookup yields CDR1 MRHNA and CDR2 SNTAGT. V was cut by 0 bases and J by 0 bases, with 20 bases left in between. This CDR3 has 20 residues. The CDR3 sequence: CASSDSGQGGSGSNTGELFF. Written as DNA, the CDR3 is TGTGCCAGCAGTGACTCGGGTCAGGGGGGGAGCGGCTCGAACACCGGGGAGCTGTTTTTT.

CDR3 coding DNA: TGTGCCAGCAGTCAGAGTGGGGAGCAGTTCTTC. It codes for CASSQSGEQFF. This chain uses TRBV6-2 or TRBV6-3 with TRBJ2-1; no firm D call. This CDR3 contains 11 residues. The V gene lost 5 bases and the J gene lost 10 bases, with 9 bases spanning the gap. Germline-derived CDR1 and CDR2 are MNHEY and SVGEGT.

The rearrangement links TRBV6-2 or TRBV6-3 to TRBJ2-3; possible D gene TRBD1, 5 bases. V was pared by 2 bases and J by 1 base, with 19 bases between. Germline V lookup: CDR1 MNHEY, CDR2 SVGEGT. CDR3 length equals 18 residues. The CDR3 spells CASSYQIDSAQGTDTQYF. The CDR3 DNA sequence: TGTGCCAGCAGTTACCAAATCGACAGTGCCCAGGGCACAGATACGCAGTATTTT.

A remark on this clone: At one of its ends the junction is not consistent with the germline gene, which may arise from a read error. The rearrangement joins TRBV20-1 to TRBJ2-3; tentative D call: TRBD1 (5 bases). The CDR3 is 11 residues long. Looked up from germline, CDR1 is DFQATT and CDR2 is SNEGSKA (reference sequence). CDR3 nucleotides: TGCAGTGCTTTTCTAACAGGTCCGCTGATGTTT. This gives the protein CSAFLTGPLMF.

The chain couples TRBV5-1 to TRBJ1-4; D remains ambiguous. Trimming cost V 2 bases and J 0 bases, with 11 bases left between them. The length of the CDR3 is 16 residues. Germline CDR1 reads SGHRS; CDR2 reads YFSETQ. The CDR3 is CASSLDQSATNEKLFF. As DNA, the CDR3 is TGCGCCAGCAGCTTAGACCAATCTGCAACTAATGAAAAACTGTTTTTT.

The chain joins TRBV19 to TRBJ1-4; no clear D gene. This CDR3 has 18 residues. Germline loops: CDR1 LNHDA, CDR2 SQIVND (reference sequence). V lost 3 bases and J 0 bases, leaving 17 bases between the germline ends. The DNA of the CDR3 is TGTGCCAGTAGTATGGCCCAGGCGAACTTCGCAACTAATGAAAAACTGTTTTTT. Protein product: CASSMAQANFATNEKLFF.

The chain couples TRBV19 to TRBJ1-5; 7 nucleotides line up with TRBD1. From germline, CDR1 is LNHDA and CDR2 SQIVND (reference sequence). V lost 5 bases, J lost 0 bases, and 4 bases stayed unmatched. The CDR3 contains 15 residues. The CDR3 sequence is CASSYRGYSNQPQHF. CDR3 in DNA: TGTGCCAGTAGTTACAGGGGCTATAGCAATCAGCCCCAGCATTTT.